This record concerns one T cell receptor beta chain sequence. TCRdb's copy holds only in-frame clones and misses some; the assay was immunoSEQ multiplex PCR. The sample contains 150,000 to 200,000 clones, roughly nine tenths of which appear only once. These data originate in a study of blood T cell repertoires in COVID-19. About the study: T cells, B-cell-depleted T cells, or PBMCs provided the cDNA or gDNA that served as material.

Those enrolled in Seattle joined during active infection and were followed longitudinally afterward. The source is an older woman with COVID-19, enrolled during active disease. Sequencing was done on a sample of peripheral blood.

For the CDR3, the DNA is TGTGCCACCAGTGATGCCGGTCAGGGGGCGGTGACTGAAGCTTTCTTT. It specifies CATSDAGQGAVTEAFF. The V gene is TRBV24-1, the J gene TRBJ1-1, with TRBD1 identical over 8 bases. The CDR3 has 16 amino acids. Losses at the gene ends were 3 bases for V and 5 bases for J; bases not matched to a gene: 10. Germline-derived CDR1 and CDR2 are KGHDR and SFDVKD.